One and the same sample provided the 6 T cell receptor beta chains below, sequenced in a study of cytomegalovirus exposure and HLA in healthy donors. This PCR relied on a set of 60 Vbeta primers and 13 Jbeta primers. Repertoires were generated with immunoSEQ multiplex PCR, while TCRdb's copy carries only in-frame clones and drops some. The table includes 100,000 to 150,000 clones, more than 75% detected once. Sequencing input: PBMCs. These receptor sequences come from a man younger than 40 in good health and CMV-seropositive.

The count of this clone is one. J is TRBJ1-3 and V is TRBV5-6; D possibly corresponds to TRBD1 (5 bases). The CDR3 contains 13 residues. Germline CDR1 is SGHDT and CDR2 is YYEEEE. Trimming removed 6 bases from V and 2 bases from J, with 9 bases in between. The CDR3 DNA reads as TGTGCCAGCAATCGGGGGGCTGGAAACACCATATATTTT. It encodes CASNRGAGNTIYF.

The chain couples TRBV19 to TRBJ1-5; 7 bases are shared with TRBD1. Looked up from germline, CDR1 is LNHDA and CDR2 is SQIVND (reference sequence). V lost 8 bases to trimming and J lost 4 bases; unmatched junction nucleotides: 5. This CDR3 region has 13 residues. The CDR3 loop reads CASSRDRNQPQHF. CDR3 DNA: TGTGCCAGTTCCCGGGACAGAAATCAGCCCCAGCATTTT.

This clone was detected only a few times. CDR3 in amino acids: CASSYASATSTDTQYF. The CDR3 DNA reads TGTGCCAGCAGTTACGCTAGCGCTACTAGCACAGATACGCAGTATTTT. The chain has TRBV27 and TRBJ2-3, with a weak D call TRBD2 (6 bases). Trimming took off 4 bases at V and 0 bases at J, with 14 bases between the two ends. CDR1 is MNHEY, CDR2 SMNVEV, per germline (reference sequence). The CDR3 length is 16 residues.

The rearrangement links TRBV27 to TRBJ2-7; 7 nucleotides match TRBD2. After removal of 1 base from V and 3 bases from J, the junction contained 12 bases not matched to a gene. The germline gives CDR1 MNHEY, CDR2 SMNVEV (reference sequence). The CDR3 is made up of 17 amino acids. Here the CDR3 reads CASSLFGGSTEDYEQYF. The CDR3 DNA sequence: TGTGCCAGCAGTTTATTCGGCGGGAGCACTGAGGACTACGAGCAGTACTTC.

The chain couples TRBV10-3 to TRBJ2-3; 8 bases are shared with TRBD1. The CDR3 has 16 residues. The V gene's germline CDR1 is ENHRY and CDR2 SYGVKD. CDR3 in amino acids: CATIGGRGRSTDTQYF. The CDR3 nucleotides read TGTGCAACCATCGGAGGCAGGGGGCGAAGCACAGATACGCAGTATTTT.

The CDR3 sequence: CASSQDREGANTGELFF. Here the CDR3 DNA reads TGTGCCAGCAGCCAAGATCGCGAGGGAGCGAACACCGGGGAGCTGTTTTTT. The rearrangement links TRBV4-2 to TRBJ2-2, with D possibly being TRBD2 (5 bases). CDR1 and CDR2 (germline): LGHNA, YNFKEQ. The CDR3 runs to 17 residues. Deletions cut 0 bases from V and 0 bases from J, with 11 bases between.